This T cell receptor beta chain is from a study of blood T cell repertoires in COVID-19. Original processing notes: Reference gene primer amplification gave nucleated cell count estimates. Profiling relied on immunoSEQ multiplex PCR, and the TCRdb table lists in-frame clones only, not all of them. V, J and clone size were drawn from that table, and D and trimming were deduced from the DNA. The repertoire holds approximately 70,000 clones, with 91% as singletons. V gave up 0 bases and J gave up 4 bases, with 9 bases separating them. CDR1 and CDR2 (germline): SGHTA, FQGNSA. The CDR3 is 14 amino acids. The V gene is TRBV7-2, the J gene TRBJ1-2; no definite D call. Sequencing was carried out using peripheral blood. The TCR was taken from a man between 35 and 55 years old with COVID-19, enrolled during active disease. CDR3 DNA sequence: TGTGCCAGCAGCTTAGCGGGAGGGATCTATGGCTACACCTTC. Encoded protein: CASSLAGGIYGYTF.